The rows below give T cell receptor beta chains drawn from one sample of a study of regulatory T cells in long-lasting Graves disease. TCRdb passed the multiplex PCR reads through MiXCR, listing each CDR3 protein once. The sample consists of 400,000 to 450,000 distinct CDR3 sequences, about 17% of them appearing once. These same records also appear under a second study, on T cells in Graves' hyperthyroidism and ophthalmopathy.

The sequenced sample was peripheral blood mononuclear cells (PBMCs), obtained at new diagnosis, from a patient treated with antithyroid drugs. These receptors all come from a woman aged 25 to 39 with Graves disease. Both conserved end residues are part of each CDR3. Each record gives: J gene, D gene, V gene, clone size, CDR3 DNA, CDR3 protein. A D gene is named only where the DNA matches it firmly. Only part of the rows carry a size: once, few, many, or a class if the clone is expanded.

>TRBJ2-1|TRBD2|TRBV29-1|many
TGCAGCGTCGCGGGACTAGCGGGAGCTTCCCACAATGAGCAGTTCTTC
CSVAGLAGASHNEQFF
>TRBJ2-5|-|TRBV20-1|-
TGCAGTGCCAGAGGACTGACCTACCAAGAGACCCAGTACTTC
CSARGLTYQETQYF
>TRBJ2-7|-|TRBV30|-
TGTGCCTGGAGTCCCCGAGGCTCCTACGAGCAGTACTTC
CAWSPRGSYEQYF
>TRBJ2-7|TRBD2|TRBV27|few
TGTGCCAGCAGCCCCGACGCGGGAGGGATCTACGAGCAGTACTTC
CASSPDAGGIYEQYF
>TRBJ2-5|-|TRBV29-1|many
TGCAGCGTCGATAACTCAGGAGGAGAGACCCAGTACTTC
CSVDNSGGETQYF
>TRBJ1-1|-|TRBV5-5|many
TGTGCCAGCAGCTTGGTCTCAGGGATGAACACTGAAGCTTTCTTT
CASSLVSGMNTEAFF
>TRBJ1-1|-|TRBV7-9|few
TGTGCCAGCAGCATACGGGACATCTTCCGAGGGTACACTGAAGCTTTCTTT
CASSIRDIFRGYTEAFF
>TRBJ2-5|TRBD2|TRBV20-1|few
TGCAGTGCCACGACTAGCGGGGGATCCCAAGAGACCCAGTACTTC
CSATTSGGSQETQYF
>TRBJ2-5|TRBD1|TRBV27|many
TGTGCCAGCAGTTTGCGCAGGGGGCGGGAGACCCAGTACTTC
CASSLRRGRETQYF
>TRBJ2-3|TRBD1|TRBV5-5|many
TGTGCCAGCAGCTCTACAGGGGTTGCGCAGTATTTT
CASSSTGVAQYF
>TRBJ2-7|-|TRBV2|many
TGTGCCACCGCGGTCTACGAGCAGTACTTC
CATAVYEQYF
>TRBJ1-5|-|TRBV7-2|-
TGTGCCAGCAGCCACATTCAGGAGAGCAATCAGCCCCTGCATTTT
CASSHIQESNQPLHF
>TRBJ1-5|-|TRBV5-4|few
TGTGCCAGCAGCTTCTGGGGGGGAGAATCTAATCAGCCCCAGCATTTT
CASSFWGGESNQPQHF
>TRBJ2-6|-|TRBV5-1|-
TGCGCCAGCAGCTTGAGTATCTCTGGGGCCAACGTCCTGACTTTC
CASSLSISGANVLTF
>TRBJ2-5|-|TRBV18|many
TGTGCCAGCTCCGCTTTAGCGGAGACCCAGTACTTC
CASSALAETQYF
>TRBJ1-5|-|TRBV6-2/TRBV6-3|-
TGTGCCAGCAGTCCATATAGCGGGAATCAGCCCCAGCATTTT
CASSPYSGNQPQHF
>TRBJ1-1|-|TRBV5-1|few
TGCGCCAGCAGCTTGGCCAGGAGGACTGAAGCTTTCTTT
CASSLARRTEAFF
>TRBJ2-1|TRBD2|TRBV11-2|few
TGTGCCAGCAGCCCAGAAGGACCTAGCGGGGTTGAGCAGTTCTTC
CASSPEGPSGVEQFF
>TRBJ1-1|-|TRBV14|-
TGTGCCAGCAGCCAAGATGGATGGCGTAACACTGAAGCTTTCTTT
CASSQDGWRNTEAFF
>TRBJ1-3|TRBD1|TRBV10-3|-
TGTGCCATCAGGGACAGGTCTGAAAACACCATATATTTT
CAIRDRSENTIYF
>TRBJ2-3|TRBD1|TRBV2|many
TGTGCCAGCAACCTCCGGGACAGGGGAACAGATACGCAGTATTTT
CASNLRDRGTDTQYF
>TRBJ2-1|-|TRBV5-1|many
TGCGCCAGCAGCTTGTCAGATAGCTCCTACAATGAGCAGTTCTTC
CASSLSDSSYNEQFF
>TRBJ2-1|TRBD1|TRBV28|many
TGTGCCAGCAGAGAAGGACAGGGACGGGACAATGAGCAGTTCTTC
CASREGQGRDNEQFF
>TRBJ2-7|TRBD2|TRBV28|-
TGTGCCAGCGCAGCTAGCGGGGCGCCCTACGAGCAGTACTTC
CASAASGAPYEQYF
>TRBJ2-7|TRBD2|TRBV4-2|-
TGTGCCAGCCGACTAGCGGCCAACTCGGTATACGAGCAGTACTTC
CASRLAANSVYEQYF
>TRBJ1-5|-|TRBV7-4|few
TGTGCCAGCAGCTTATTGGGTTATCAGCCCCAGCATTTT
CASSLLGYQPQHF
>TRBJ2-1|TRBD2|TRBV4-1|few
TGCGCCAGCAGCCCTACAATACCTGGGACTAGGTTCTATGAGCAGTTCTTC
CASSPTIPGTRFYEQFF
>TRBJ2-7|TRBD1|TRBV27|many
TGTGCCAGCAGCCCCGACAGGGTTTGGAGCGAGCAGTACTTC
CASSPDRVWSEQYF
>TRBJ2-1|-|TRBV28|many
TGTGCCAGCAGTCCCGGGACTTTCTACAATGAGCAGTTCTTC
CASSPGTFYNEQFF
>TRBJ2-1|TRBD1|TRBV18|many
TGTGCCAGCTCGCCTTTACCGGGACAGGGGGCGCACAATGAGCAGTTCTTC
CASSPLPGQGAHNEQFF
>TRBJ2-7|-|TRBV30|-
TGTGCCTGGAGTGTGAGCGGGCACTACGAGCAGTACTTC
CAWSVSGHYEQYF
>TRBJ1-1|-|TRBV7-2|-
TGTGCCAGCAGCTGGGGGGGGGGGGCCACTGAAGCTTTCTTT
CASSWGGGATEAFF